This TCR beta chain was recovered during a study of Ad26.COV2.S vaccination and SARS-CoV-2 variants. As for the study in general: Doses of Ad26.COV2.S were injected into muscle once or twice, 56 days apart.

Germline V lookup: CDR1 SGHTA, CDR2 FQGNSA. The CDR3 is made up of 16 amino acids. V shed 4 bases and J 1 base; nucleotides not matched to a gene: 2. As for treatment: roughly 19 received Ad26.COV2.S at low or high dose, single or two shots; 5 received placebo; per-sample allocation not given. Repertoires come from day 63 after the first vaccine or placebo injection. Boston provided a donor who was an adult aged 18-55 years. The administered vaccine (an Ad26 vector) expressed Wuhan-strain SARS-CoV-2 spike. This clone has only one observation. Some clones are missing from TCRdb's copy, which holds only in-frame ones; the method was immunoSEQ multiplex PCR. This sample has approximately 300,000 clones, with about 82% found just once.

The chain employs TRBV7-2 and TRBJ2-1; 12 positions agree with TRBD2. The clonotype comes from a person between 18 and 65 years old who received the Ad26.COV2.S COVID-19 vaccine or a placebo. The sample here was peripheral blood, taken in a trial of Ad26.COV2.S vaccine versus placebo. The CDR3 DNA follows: TGTGCCAGCAGCTCTAGCGGGGGGGGTTCCTACAATGAGCAGTTCTTC. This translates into CASSSSGGGSYNEQFF.